This T cell receptor (beta chain) was observed in a study of shared clonotypes between healthy human individuals. This clone showed up just a few times. CDR1 and CDR2 from the germline V gene are SEHNR and FQNEAQ (reference sequence). CDR3 length equals 15 residues. V shed 5 bases, J shed 8 bases, and the junction held 11 bases outside the gene matches. Original processing notes: Filtering differed, since immunoSEQ gave only junction sequences and no quality scores. Profiling relied on immunoSEQ multiplex PCR, and the TCRdb table lists in-frame clones only, not all of them. From that table come the V and J calls and clone size; the DNA was used to work out D and trimming. Of approximately 640,000 clones listed, about 90% were seen once; the top ten hold more than 30%.

The clonotype originates from a man aged 18 to 30 in good health. Some clones in this sample may be carry-over from other donors' samples. Sequenced sample: memory CD8+ T cells from PBMCs. The subset was: CD45RO+ cells pooled with CCR7-negative TemRA cells. J is TRBJ1-4 and V is TRBV7-9; 7 bases are a match to TRBD1. CDR3 bases: TGTGCCAGCAGCGCAAGGGACAGAAGGGGGGAAAAACTGTTTTTT. Protein: CASSARDRRGEKLFF.